This TCR beta chain derives from a study of post-analysis software for immune sequencing data. Study observations and caveats: The study found TRBV5-6, TRBV5-1 and TRBV20-1 among about five TRBV segments more frequent in patients than controls.

Presence of unique molecular identifiers characterized the TCR beta cDNA libraries. One entry per CDR3 protein results from TCRdb running MiXCR on the PCR reads. Seen here are 450,000 to 700,000 distinct CDR3 sequences, about 40% observed once, and the top ten hold more than 1.5%. A few counts support this clonotype. Its target is unknown. V dropped 4 bases and J dropped 6; count of bases not matched to a gene: 3. The germline V gene encodes CDR1 SNHLY and CDR2 FYNNEI. This CDR3 region has 14 residues. J is TRBJ2-1 and V is TRBV2, with 10 bases that match TRBD2. The specimen was blood. The origin of this receptor is a girl aged 5-17 years with multiple sclerosis. CDR3: CASSGLAGLNEQFF. As DNA, the CDR3 is TGTGCCAGCAGTGGACTAGCGGGCCTCAATGAGCAGTTCTTC. Complete variable domain (other parts from reference TRBV2 and TRBJ2-1): EPEVTQTPSHQVTQMGQEVILRCVPISNHLYFYWYRQILGQKVEFLVSFYNNEISEKSEIFDDQFSVERPDGSNFTLKIRSTKLEDSAMYFCASSGLAGLNEQFFGPGTRLTVL.